This T cell receptor (beta chain) was observed in a study of T cell responses to AZD1222 COVID-19 vaccine (dated by TCRdb to about 2021). About the study as a whole: A total of 230 to 250 trial participants underwent TCR sequencing, of whom some 210 received two doses of AZD1222 and around 26 received two doses of the MenACWY control vaccine. Trial participants were enrolled into age subgroups of 18-55, 56-69 and 70-plus years, which contained 148, 28 and 57 TCR-sequenced participants, respectively.

Overall study outcomes, separate from this receptor: Spike-specific TCR breadth and depth rose significantly after two AZD1222 doses compared with day 0 and with MenACWY recipients. Participants were mostly white British, with more females than males. The authors suggested clonal diversity may have been underestimated. Because no samples from the day 14 peak response were available, repertoires could be characterized only after the peak T cell response. The 56-69-year group was small, and its depth increase did not reach significance, likely because of low power. CD4 TCRs associated with the vaccine covered the entire spike protein, and the dominant responses were in regions 160-218 and 743-854. Nearly half of unique spike-specific TCRs reportedly recognized epitopes outside regions mutated in the B.1.351 and B.1.1.7 variants. Conclusions about previously exposed vaccinees are limited, since just six AZD1222 recipients were seropositive for SARS-CoV-2 at baseline.

The germline V gene yields LGHNA for CDR1 and YSLEER for CDR2. V lost 0 bases and J lost 10 bases; the stretch between them is 12 bases long. Measured from the cysteine to the phenylalanine, the CDR3 is 13 residues long. Only the CDR3 portion is preserved as DNA: 39 bases, with reading frame beginning at the first base. Note on this clone: Its specific antigen is unknown. The input lacks base qualities; no much larger clone sits a single base away.

The CDR3 regions of human TCRbeta chains were subjected to immunosequencing. From the authors' description of their analysis: TCRs in the repertoires were matched against a reference library of SARS-CoV-2-specific TCRs that had been generated with the MIRA antigen-specificity platform. Breadth meant the fraction of unique TCRs that were SARS-CoV-2-associated, whereas depth meant the fraction of total T cells that were SARS-CoV-2-associated. Using the MIRA data, each spike-specific TCR was assigned both to the spike region to which the TCR was reactive and to a CD4 or CD8 class. Log10-transformed breadth and depth values were compared by one-way ANOVA with Sidak's multiple comparisons tests. In its TCRdb copy, this immuneACCESS table keeps in-frame sequences only and misses some clones. Where compared with another copy, unresolved V genes explain less than half of these, and the others have no known cause. Clonal size and the V and J genes are those of that table, whereas D and trimming came from the DNA. Across this sample there are 100,000 to 150,000 clones, with 90% seen only once. The ten top clones hold about 4.2% of the sample.

The time point tag for this specimen amounts to: baseline before first vaccination. The intended sense of this specimen's treatment or condition label: meningococcal conjugate vaccine given as trial control. The vaccinee samples were drawn from two UK trials, COV001 and COV002, one of which was a single-blind randomized controlled phase 2/3 trial testing AZD1222 (ChAdOx1 nCoV-19) in healthy adults. For TCRbeta chain sequencing, PBMC samples were collected from trial participants at day 0 and at day 28 after the second dose. The TCR sequence derives from an adult in good health. The chain was built from TRBV4-3 and TRBJ1-2; no D gene call is confident. The sequencing here drew on peripheral blood, taken on day 0 of MenACWY control vaccination. The sequence in DNA is TGCGCCAGCAGCCAAGACCGCAGGTGGGACTACACCTTC. This translates into CASSQDRRWDYTF.